This T cell receptor (beta chain) was observed in a study of T cell responses to AZD1222 COVID-19 vaccine. Study-level results: Only after the peak T cell response were repertoires sampled. Researchers report vaccine-associated CD4 TCRs spanning spike, with dominance at 160-218 and 743-854. In a largely white British group with more females than males, clonal diversity was possibly underestimated.

Only in-frame clones appear in the TCRdb table, and some are missing; sequencing was by immunoSEQ multiplex PCR. The data show more than 85,000 clones, roughly nine tenths seen once. Remarks on this clone: The target antigen is unknown.

Trimming left V 4 bases short and J 7 bases short, with 8 bases between. Germline V lookup: CDR1 SEHNR, CDR2 FQNEAQ (reference sequence). The CDR3 is made up of 13 amino acids. The genes are TRBV7-9 and TRBJ1-6; a weak D match, TRBD1 (5 bases). Specimen: peripheral blood, collected on day 0 of AZD1222 vaccination. The TCR was taken from an adult in good health. CDR3 nucleotides: TGTGCCAGCAGCTGGGCAGGGAATTCACCCCTCCACTTT. Protein product: CASSWAGNSPLHF.